This T cell receptor beta chain appears in the sequencing data of a study of T-cell memory formation after mild COVID-19. Across the whole study: TCR clusters were largely donor specific.

This clonotype was seen many times. The antigen is unknown. V lost 3 bases, J lost 3 bases, and 18 bases lay in between. This CDR3 is 16 amino acids long. Germline V gene data show CDR1 as KGHSH and CDR2 as LQKENI. cDNA libraries for TCR alpha and TCR beta, carrying sample barcodes and UMIs, came from 5'RACE with constant-segment primers. A single record per CDR3 protein comes from TCRdb applying MiXCR to the 5' RACE reads. The profile shows 400,000 to 500,000 distinct CDR3 sequences, roughly 20% of them singletons. General observations from the study: Prior to infection, memory already included some responding clones, suggesting cross-reactive memory joined.

The source material was PBMCs or a T cell subset sorted from them (not recorded which). The receptor was derived from an adult woman who had mild COVID-19 (a few samples of this study predate the infection). Cell type and time point are not known. This chain links TRBV18 with TRBJ2-7; no clear D gene. The CDR3 DNA follows: TGTGCCAGCTCACCCCAGAACGGCGAAATGCTCTACGAGCAGTACTTC. Translation: CASSPQNGEMLYEQYF.